The 18 T cell receptor beta chains listed next were all sequenced from one sample in a study of metastatic and nonmetastatic thyroid tumors. MiXCR was used by TCRdb to re-call the PCR reads. Of around 16,000 clones listed, roughly 26% are singletons. Until they underwent thyroid surgery, no patient had received any treatment. The source material was blood. Source of these receptors: a male donor with papillary thyroid cancer or a benign thyroid nodule (not recorded which). Some clones in this sample may be carry-over from other donors' samples.

The V call is TRBV30, the J call TRBJ1-6; D gene unclear. This CDR3 has 14 residues. The germline CDR1 and CDR2 sequences are GTSNPN and SVGIG (reference sequence). The V end was cut by 0 bases, the J end by 8 bases, with 11 bases between. CDR3 sequence: CAWSVFTQYSPLHF. CDR3 bases: TGTGCCTGGAGTGTATTTACCCAGTATTCACCCCTCCACTTT.

This clone is medium-sized (0.01 to 0.1%). The J gene is TRBJ1-4, the V gene TRBV5-6; the D gene is possibly TRBD1 (6 bases). CDR1 is SGHDT, CDR2 YYEEEE, per germline. CDR3 size: 16 residues. Trimming shortened V by 2 bases and J by 3 bases, and 14 bases separated the two germline ends. The CDR3 here is CASSFIQGYPNEKLFF. CDR3 nucleotides: TGTGCCAGCAGCTTTATACAGGGTTATCCTAATGAAAAACTGTTTTTT.

As concerns this clone: This may be a read error, as it is one base from a much larger clone. Other DNA sequences from this sample encode an identical CDR3 as well. The genes are TRBV3-1 and TRBJ1-2; no clear D gene. CDR3 length equals 15 residues. The germline gives CDR1 LGHDT, CDR2 YNNKEL (reference sequence). The CDR3 region has the DNA TGTGCCGGCAGTCAAGATTCAGCCGGGATTGGTGGCTACACCTTC. Translating gives CAGSQDSAGIGGYTF.

V usage is TRBV20-1 and J usage is TRBJ2-3; D call uncertain. The CDR3 is 15 amino acids. Germline V gene data show CDR1 as DFQATT and CDR2 as SNEGSKA (reference sequence). CDR3 bases: TGCAGAACCGCTCCGAAGACTCGATTCACAGATACGCAGTATTTT. It encodes CRTAPKTRFTDTQYF.

The chain uses TRBV6-1 and TRBJ1-2, with a weak D call TRBD1 (5 bases). The CDR3 extends over 14 amino acids. V was pared by 1 base and J by 7 bases, with 13 bases between. Germline CDR1 is MNHNS and CDR2 is SASEGT. For the CDR3, the DNA is TGTGCCAGCAGTGAAGACCCCCGGGGGGGTGGCTACACCTTC. It is translated as CASSEDPRGGGYTF.

This clone was recorded at least ten times. The V gene is TRBV7-2, the J gene TRBJ1-2, with D maybe TRBD1 (5 bases). V shed 5 bases and J shed 8 bases, with 21 bases lying between them. The CDR3 loop spans 15 amino acids. The germline CDR1 and CDR2 sequences are SGHTA and FQGNSA. The CDR3 reads CASSPVGWAGRGYTF. In DNA, the CDR3 is TGTGCCAGCAGCCCCGTGGGGTGGGCAGGGCGCGGCTACACCTTC.

This clone was observed at least ten times. This specimen includes other DNA sequences encoding the same CDR3. The V and J genes are TRBV5-1 and TRBJ2-7; 7 bases map to TRBD1. J lost 1 base, V lost 1 base, and 5 bases had no gene match. CDR3 size: 15 residues. Germline assignment: CDR1 SGHRS and CDR2 YFSETQ. The DNA for the CDR3 is TGCGCCAGCAGCTTGCACAGGGGCCCTTCCTACGAGCAGTACTTC. The encoded protein is CASSLHRGPSYEQYF.

This clone was seen a few times. The genes are TRBV6-1 and TRBJ2-2; no reliable D call. The CDR3 is made up of 11 amino acids. Trimming cost V 6 bases and J 12 bases, with 11 bases left between them. CDR1 is MNHNS and CDR2 is SASEGT in the germline V gene. CDR3 sequence reads: CASRGTWQLFF. CDR3 coding DNA: TGTGCCAGCAGAGGAACCTGGCAGCTGTTTTTT.

In its sample, this clone was seen many times. This chain connects TRBV19 to TRBJ2-4; 8 bases agree with TRBD1. Unmatched junction bases numbered 8, after V lost 4 bases and J lost 6 bases. Germline V gives CDR1 LNHDA, CDR2 SQIVND (reference sequence). This CDR3 region has 15 residues. The CDR3 protein is CASSNRTGWGNIQYF. CDR3 nucleotides: TGTGCCAGTAGTAACCGGACAGGGTGGGGAAACATTCAGTACTTC.

This clone was counted at least ten times. The chain joins TRBV6-1 to TRBJ2-3; D not resolved. The CDR3 is made up of 15 amino acids. Between the trimmed V and J ends, which lost 7 bases and 1 base, there was a span of 15 bases. Looked up from germline, CDR1 is MNHNS and CDR2 is SASEGT. In DNA, the CDR3 is TGTGCCAGCACTTACGTACCAACAGGCACAGATACGCAGTATTTT. This gives the protein CASTYVPTGTDTQYF.

This clone was seen a handful of times. This rearrangement joins TRBV6-1 to TRBJ2-1, with D perhaps TRBD1 or TRBD2 (6 bases each). Germline V CDR1 and CDR2: MNHNS, SASEGT. This CDR3 has 16 amino acids. V lost 4 bases and J 3 bases, leaving 16 bases between the germline ends. In nucleotides, the CDR3 is TGTGCCAGCAGTGGAAAGGGGGGTGGCGACTACAATGAGCAGTTCTTC. Translation gives CASSGKGGGDYNEQFF.

CDR3 sequence (DNA): TGCGCCAGCAGCCCTGACTTCTCGAAGATTTACGAGCAGTACTTC. Its protein is CASSPDFSKIYEQYF. The chain recombines TRBV5-1 with TRBJ2-7; D uncertain. Trimming stripped 4 bases from V and 4 bases from J, with 18 bases between. The CDR3 runs to 15 residues. The germline CDR1 and CDR2 sequences are SGHRS and YFSETQ.

This clone is labeled large. The chain employs TRBV7-9 and TRBJ2-1; D is ambiguous. The germline V and J ends were trimmed by 5 bases and 5 bases, with 13 bases remaining between them. Germline V CDR1 and CDR2: SEHNR, FQNEAQ (reference sequence). This CDR3 has 14 amino acids. The CDR3 DNA sequence: TGTGCCAGCAGCATAAGGGAAGAGGACAATGAGCAGTTCTTC. It encodes CASSIREEDNEQFF.

This clone was recorded at least ten times. The chain recombines TRBV29-1 with TRBJ2-5; D gene ambiguous. Germline assignment: CDR1 SQVTM and CDR2 ANQGSEA. The ends were cut back, 5 bases at V and 2 bases at J, with 9 bases in the middle. This CDR3 is 12 amino acids long. CDR3 sequence: CSVLEIQETQYF. In DNA, the CDR3 is TGCAGCGTTCTAGAGATTCAAGAGACCCAGTACTTC.

In this sample, this clone is medium-sized. The chain links TRBV10-1 to TRBJ2-7, with TRBD2 matching over 11 bases. The germline gives CDR1 WNHNN, CDR2 SYGVQD (reference sequence). V lost 2 bases to trimming and J lost 4 bases; unmatched junction nucleotides: 10. This CDR3 is 17 amino acids long. The CDR3 nucleotides are TGCGCCAGCAGTGAGGATATTAGCGGGAGGGCCGCATACGAGCAGTACTTC. Protein product: CASSEDISGRAAYEQYF.

The rearrangement joins TRBV11-2 to TRBJ2-7; 14 bases are shared with TRBD2. V was clipped by 4 bases and J by 3 bases; unmatched bases: 14. The CDR3 consists of 19 residues. Per germline, CDR1 SGHAT and CDR2 FQNNGV. The CDR3, as DNA: TGTGCCAGCAGCTCGCGTCGGAGACTAGCGGGAGGGTGGGACTACGAGCAGTACTTC. Translating gives CASSSRRRLAGGWDYEQYF.

Ten or more counts support this clone. This chain joins TRBV2 and TRBJ1-1, with 9 nucleotides matching TRBD1. The CDR3 runs 12 residues. CDR1 and CDR2 (germline): SNHLY, FYNNEI. V lost 3 bases to trimming and J lost 11 bases; unmatched junction nucleotides: 4. This chain's CDR3 is CASSEGQGGAFF. CDR3 in DNA: TGTGCCAGCAGTGAGGGACAGGGTGGGGCTTTCTTT.

This clone was detected many times. This chain joins TRBV24-1 and TRBJ2-3; 9 positions agree with TRBD2. The CDR3 length is 18 residues. Germline V gives CDR1 KGHDR, CDR2 SFDVKD. Germline trimming cut 2 bases from V and 6 bases from J; bases unmatched to any gene: 14. The CDR3 reads CATSDYGRGGRAVDTQYF. In nucleotides, the CDR3 is TGTGCCACCAGTGATTACGGAAGGGGCGGGAGGGCCGTGGATACGCAGTATTTT.